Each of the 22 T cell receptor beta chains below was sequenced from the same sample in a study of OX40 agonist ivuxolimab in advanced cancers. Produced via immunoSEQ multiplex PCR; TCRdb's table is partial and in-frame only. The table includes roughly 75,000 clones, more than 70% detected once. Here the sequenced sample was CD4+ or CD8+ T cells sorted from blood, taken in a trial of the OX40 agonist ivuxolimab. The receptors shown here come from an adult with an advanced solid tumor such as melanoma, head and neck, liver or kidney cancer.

CDR3 nucleotides: TGTGCCAGCAGTTACACAGACAGGGGGCGCGTCAATGAGCAGTTCTTC. This codes for CASSYTDRGRVNEQFF. This sequence joins TRBV6-5 and TRBJ2-1; 10 bases match TRBD1. CDR3 length: 16 residues. After removal of 2 bases from V and 6 bases from J, the junction contained 7 bases not matched to a gene. The germline CDR1 and CDR2 sequences are MNHEY and SVGAGI.

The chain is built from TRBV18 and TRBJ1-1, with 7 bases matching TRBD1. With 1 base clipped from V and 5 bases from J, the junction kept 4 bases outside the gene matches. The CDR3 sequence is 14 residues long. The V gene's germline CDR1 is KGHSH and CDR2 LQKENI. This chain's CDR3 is CASSPRQGGTEAFF. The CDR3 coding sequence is TGTGCCAGCTCACCACGACAGGGAGGAACTGAAGCTTTCTTT.

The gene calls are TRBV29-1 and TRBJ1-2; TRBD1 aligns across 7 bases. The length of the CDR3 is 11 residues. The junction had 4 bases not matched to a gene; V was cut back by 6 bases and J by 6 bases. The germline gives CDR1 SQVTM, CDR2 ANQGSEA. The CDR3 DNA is TGCAGCGTAGGGACAGTGGATGGCTACACCTTC. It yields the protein CSVGTVDGYTF.

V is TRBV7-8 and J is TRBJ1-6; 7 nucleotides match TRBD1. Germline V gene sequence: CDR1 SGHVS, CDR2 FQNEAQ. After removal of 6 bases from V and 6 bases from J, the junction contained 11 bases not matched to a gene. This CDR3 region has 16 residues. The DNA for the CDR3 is TGTGCCAGCAGTCAAGCCAGACAGGGACCTAATTCACCCCTCCACTTT. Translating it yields CASSQARQGPNSPLHF.

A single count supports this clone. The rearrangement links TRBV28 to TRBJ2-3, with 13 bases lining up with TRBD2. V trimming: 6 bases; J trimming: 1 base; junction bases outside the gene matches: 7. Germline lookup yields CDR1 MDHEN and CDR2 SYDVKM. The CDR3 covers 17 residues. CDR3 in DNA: TGTGCCAGCAGACCCCCGGGACTAGCGGGGCGCACAGATACGCAGTATTTT. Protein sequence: CASRPPGLAGRTDTQYF.

This CDR3 is CASSPGDPATNEKLFF. CDR3 nucleotide sequence: TGTGCCAGCAGCCCTGGCGATCCGGCAACTAATGAAAAACTGTTTTTT. J is TRBJ1-4 and V is TRBV4-2; unclear D gene. Germline loops: CDR1 LGHNA, CDR2 YNFKEQ. The length of the CDR3 is 16 residues. V was trimmed by 4 bases and J by 0 bases, leaving 12 bases between them.

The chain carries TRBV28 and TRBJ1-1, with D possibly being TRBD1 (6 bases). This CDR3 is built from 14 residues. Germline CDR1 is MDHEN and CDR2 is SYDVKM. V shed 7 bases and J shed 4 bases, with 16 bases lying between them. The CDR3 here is CASTGGLGITEAFF. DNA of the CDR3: TGTGCCAGCACGGGGGGGCTGGGGATCACTGAAGCTTTCTTT.

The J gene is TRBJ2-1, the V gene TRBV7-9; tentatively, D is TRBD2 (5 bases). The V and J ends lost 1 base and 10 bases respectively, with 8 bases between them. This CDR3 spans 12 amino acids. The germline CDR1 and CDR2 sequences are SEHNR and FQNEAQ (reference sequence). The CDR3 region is CASSLGGWEQFF. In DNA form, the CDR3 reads TGTGCCAGCAGCTTAGGAGGGTGGGAGCAGTTCTTC.

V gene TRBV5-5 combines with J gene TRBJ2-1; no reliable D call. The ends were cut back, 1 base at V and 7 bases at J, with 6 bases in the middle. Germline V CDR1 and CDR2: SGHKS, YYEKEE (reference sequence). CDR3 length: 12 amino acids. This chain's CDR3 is CASSLNRNEQFF. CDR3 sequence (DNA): TGTGCCAGCAGCTTGAATAGGAATGAGCAGTTCTTC.

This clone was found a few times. CDR3 bases: TGTGCCAGCAGTTGGGGTACCCTCCGCGAAAAACTGTTTTTT. This sequence encodes CASSWGTLREKLFF. J is TRBJ1-4 and V is TRBV27; D is ambiguous. The ends were cut back, 4 bases at V and 8 bases at J, with 14 bases in the middle. Germline assignment: CDR1 MNHEY and CDR2 SMNVEV (reference sequence). This CDR3 contains 14 residues.

CDR3 region: CASSPAGGGTDTQYF. CDR3 coding DNA: TGTGCCAGCAGCCCTGCCGGGGGCGGGACAGATACGCAGTATTTT. This sequence joins TRBV11-2 and TRBJ2-3, with D perhaps given as TRBD1 or TRBD2 (6 bases each). The ends were cut back, 5 bases at V and 3 bases at J, with 15 bases in the middle. Germline CDR1 SGHAT, CDR2 FQNNGV. The CDR3 loop spans 15 amino acids. Complete variable domain (other parts from reference TRBV11-2 and TRBJ2-3): EAGVAQSPRYKIIEKRQSVAFWCNPISGHATLYWYQQILGQGPKLLIQFQNNGVVDDSQLPKDRFSAERLKGVDSTLKIQPAKLEDSAVYLCASSPAGGGTDTQYFGPGTRLTVL.

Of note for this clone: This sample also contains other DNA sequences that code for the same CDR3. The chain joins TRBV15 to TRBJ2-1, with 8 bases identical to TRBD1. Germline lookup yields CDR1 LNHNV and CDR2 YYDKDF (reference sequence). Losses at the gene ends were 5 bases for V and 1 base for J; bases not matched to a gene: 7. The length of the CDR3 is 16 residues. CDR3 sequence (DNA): TGTGCCACCAGCCGCGGACAGGGATCTTCCTACAATGAGCAGTTCTTC. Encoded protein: CATSRGQGSSYNEQFF.

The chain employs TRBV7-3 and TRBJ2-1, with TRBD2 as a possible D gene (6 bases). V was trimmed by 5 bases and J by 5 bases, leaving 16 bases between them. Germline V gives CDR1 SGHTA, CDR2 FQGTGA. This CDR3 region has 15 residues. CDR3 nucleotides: TGTGCCAGCAGCCCTCGGGGGATGGGTAACAATGAGCAGTTCTTC. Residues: CASSPRGMGNNEQFF.

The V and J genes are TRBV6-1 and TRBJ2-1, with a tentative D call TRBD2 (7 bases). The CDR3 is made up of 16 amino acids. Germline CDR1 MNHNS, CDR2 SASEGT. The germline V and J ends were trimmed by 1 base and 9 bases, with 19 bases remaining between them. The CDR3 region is CASSEEGVGGSAEQFF. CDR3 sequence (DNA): TGTGCCAGCAGTGAAGAGGGGGTGGGAGGGAGTGCTGAGCAGTTCTTC.

DNA for the CDR3: TGTGCCTCCTTTAACTATGGCTACACCTTC. Encoded protein: CASFNYGYTF. This chain uses TRBV30 with TRBJ1-2, with D hard to call. V was clipped by 7 bases and J by 1 base, with 4 bases between them. The germline V gene has CDR1 GTSNPN and CDR2 SVGIG (reference sequence). The CDR3 runs 10 residues.

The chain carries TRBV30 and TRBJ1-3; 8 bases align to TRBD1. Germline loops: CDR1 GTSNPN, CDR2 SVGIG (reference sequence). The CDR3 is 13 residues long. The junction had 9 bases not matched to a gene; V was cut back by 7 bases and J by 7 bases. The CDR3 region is CASRTGNVNTIYF. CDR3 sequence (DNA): TGTGCCTCCAGGACAGGGAACGTGAACACCATATATTTT.

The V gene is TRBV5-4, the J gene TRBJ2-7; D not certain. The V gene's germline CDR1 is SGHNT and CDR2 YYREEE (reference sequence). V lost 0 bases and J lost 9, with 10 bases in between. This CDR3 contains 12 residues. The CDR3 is CASSLDRFGQYF. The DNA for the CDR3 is TGTGCCAGCAGCTTGGACCGGTTTGGGCAGTACTTC.

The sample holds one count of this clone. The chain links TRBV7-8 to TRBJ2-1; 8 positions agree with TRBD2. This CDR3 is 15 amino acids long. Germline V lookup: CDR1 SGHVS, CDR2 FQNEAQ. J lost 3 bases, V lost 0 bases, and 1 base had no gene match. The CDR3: CASSLASGNYNEQFF. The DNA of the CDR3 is TGTGCCAGCAGCTTAGCTAGCGGGAACTACAATGAGCAGTTCTTC.

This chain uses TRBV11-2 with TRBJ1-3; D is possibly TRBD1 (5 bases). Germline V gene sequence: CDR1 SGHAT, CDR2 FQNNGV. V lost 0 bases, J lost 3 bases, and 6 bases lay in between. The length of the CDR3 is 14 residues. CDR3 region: CASSLDGGGNTIYF. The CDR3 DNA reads TGTGCCAGCAGCTTAGATGGGGGTGGAAACACCATATATTTT.

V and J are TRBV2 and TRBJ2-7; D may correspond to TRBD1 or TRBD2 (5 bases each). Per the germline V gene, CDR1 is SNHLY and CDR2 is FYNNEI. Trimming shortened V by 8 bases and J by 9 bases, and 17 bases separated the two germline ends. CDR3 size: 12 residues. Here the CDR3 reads CASGQGEGRQYF. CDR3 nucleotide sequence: TGTGCCAGCGGTCAGGGAGAGGGGCGGCAGTACTTC.

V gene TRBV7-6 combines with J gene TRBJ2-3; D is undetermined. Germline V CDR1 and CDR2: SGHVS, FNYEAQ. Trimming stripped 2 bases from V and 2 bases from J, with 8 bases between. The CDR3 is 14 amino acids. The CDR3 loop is CASSLQENTDTQYF. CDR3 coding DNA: TGTGCCAGCAGCTTACAGGAAAACACAGATACGCAGTATTTT.

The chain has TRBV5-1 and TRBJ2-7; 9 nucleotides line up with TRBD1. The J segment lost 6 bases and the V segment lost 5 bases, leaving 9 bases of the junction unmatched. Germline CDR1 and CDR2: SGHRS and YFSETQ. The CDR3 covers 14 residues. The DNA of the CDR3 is TGCGCCAGCAGGCGTGACCGGGACAGGGTCGAGCAGTACTTC. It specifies CASRRDRDRVEQYF.